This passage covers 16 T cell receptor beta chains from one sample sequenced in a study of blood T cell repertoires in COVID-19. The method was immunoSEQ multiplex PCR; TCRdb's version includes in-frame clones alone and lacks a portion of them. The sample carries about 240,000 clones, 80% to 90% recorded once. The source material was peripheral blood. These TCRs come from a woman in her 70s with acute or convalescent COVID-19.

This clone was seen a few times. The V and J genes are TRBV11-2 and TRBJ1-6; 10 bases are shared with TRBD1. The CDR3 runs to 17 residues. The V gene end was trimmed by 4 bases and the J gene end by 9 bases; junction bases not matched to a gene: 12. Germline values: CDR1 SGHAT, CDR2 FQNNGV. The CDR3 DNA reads TGTGCCAGCAGCTATTTTTCCCGGGACAGGGGACGTTCACCCCTCCACTTT. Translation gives CASSYFSRDRGRSPLHF.

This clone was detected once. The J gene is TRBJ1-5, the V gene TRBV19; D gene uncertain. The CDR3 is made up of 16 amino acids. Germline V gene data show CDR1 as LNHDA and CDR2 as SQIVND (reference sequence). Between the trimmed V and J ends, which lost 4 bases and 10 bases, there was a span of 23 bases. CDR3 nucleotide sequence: TGTGCCAGTAGTAACTCCCCGGCAACCCAGGAGGGACCCCAGCATTTT. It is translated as CASSNSPATQEGPQHF.

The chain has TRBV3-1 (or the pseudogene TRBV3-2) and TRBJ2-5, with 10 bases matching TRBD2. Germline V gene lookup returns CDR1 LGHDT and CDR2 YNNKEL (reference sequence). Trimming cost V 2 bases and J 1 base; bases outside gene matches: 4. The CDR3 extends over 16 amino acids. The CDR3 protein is CASSQTSGAPQETQYF. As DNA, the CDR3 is TGTGCCAGCAGCCAAACTAGCGGGGCCCCCCAAGAGACCCAGTACTTC.

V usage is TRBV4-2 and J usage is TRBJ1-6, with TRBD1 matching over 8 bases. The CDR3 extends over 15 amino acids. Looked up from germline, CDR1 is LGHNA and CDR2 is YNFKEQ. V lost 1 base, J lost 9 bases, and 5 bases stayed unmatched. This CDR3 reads CASSQVLQGGSPLHF. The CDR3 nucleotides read TGTGCCAGCAGCCAAGTATTACAGGGGGGTTCACCCCTCCACTTT.

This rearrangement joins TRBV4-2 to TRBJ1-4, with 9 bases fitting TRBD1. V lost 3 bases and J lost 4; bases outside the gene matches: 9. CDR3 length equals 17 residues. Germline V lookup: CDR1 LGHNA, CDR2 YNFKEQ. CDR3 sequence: CASSHGPGTGRNEKLFF. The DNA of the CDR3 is TGTGCCAGCAGCCACGGTCCCGGGACAGGGCGTAATGAAAAACTGTTTTTT.

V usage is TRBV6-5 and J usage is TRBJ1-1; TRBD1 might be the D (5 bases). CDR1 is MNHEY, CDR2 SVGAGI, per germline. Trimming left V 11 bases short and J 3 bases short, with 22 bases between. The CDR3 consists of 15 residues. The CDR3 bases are TGTGCCTGCAAATCGGGAGGGACCGGCTACACTGAAGCTTTCTTT. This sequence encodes CACKSGGTGYTEAFF.

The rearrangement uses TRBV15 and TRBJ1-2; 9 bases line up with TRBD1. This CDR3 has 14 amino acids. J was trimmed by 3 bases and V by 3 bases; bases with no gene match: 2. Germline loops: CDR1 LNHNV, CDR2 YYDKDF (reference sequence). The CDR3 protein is CATSSGTGHYGYTF. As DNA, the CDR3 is TGTGCCACCAGCAGCGGGACAGGGCACTATGGCTACACCTTC. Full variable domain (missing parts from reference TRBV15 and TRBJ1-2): DAMVIQNPRYQVTQFGKPVTLSCSQTLNHNVMYWYQQKSSQAPKLLFHYYDKDFNNEADTPDNFQSRRPNTSFCFLDIRSPGLGDTAMYLCATSSGTGHYGYTFGSGTRLTVV.

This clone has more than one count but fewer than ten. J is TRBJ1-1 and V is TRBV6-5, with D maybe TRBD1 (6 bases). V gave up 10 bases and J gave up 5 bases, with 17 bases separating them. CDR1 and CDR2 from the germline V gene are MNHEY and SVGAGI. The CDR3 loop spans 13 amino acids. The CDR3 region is CATHREAVTEAFF. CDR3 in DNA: TGTGCCACACACAGGGAAGCGGTAACTGAAGCTTTCTTT.

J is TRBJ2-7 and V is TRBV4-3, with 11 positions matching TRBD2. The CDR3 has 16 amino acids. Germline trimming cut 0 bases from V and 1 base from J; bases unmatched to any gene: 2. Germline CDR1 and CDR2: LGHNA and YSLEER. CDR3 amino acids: CASSQEPSGGSYEQYF. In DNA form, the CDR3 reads TGCGCCAGCAGCCAAGAACCTAGCGGGGGGTCCTACGAGCAGTACTTC.

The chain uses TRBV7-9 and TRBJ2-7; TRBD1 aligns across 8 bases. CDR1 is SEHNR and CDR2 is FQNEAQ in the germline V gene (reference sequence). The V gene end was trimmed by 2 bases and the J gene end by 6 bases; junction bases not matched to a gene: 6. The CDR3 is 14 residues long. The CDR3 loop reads CASSLSGQGLEQYF. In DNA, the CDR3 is TGTGCCAGCAGCTTATCCGGACAGGGACTCGAGCAGTACTTC.

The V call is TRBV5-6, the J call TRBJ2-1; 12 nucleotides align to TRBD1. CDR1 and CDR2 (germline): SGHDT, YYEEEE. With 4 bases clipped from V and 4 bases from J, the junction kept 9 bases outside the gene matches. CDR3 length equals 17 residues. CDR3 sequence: CASSLGTGGSQYNEQFF. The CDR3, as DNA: TGTGCCAGCAGCCTAGGGACAGGGGGCTCTCAATACAATGAGCAGTTCTTC.

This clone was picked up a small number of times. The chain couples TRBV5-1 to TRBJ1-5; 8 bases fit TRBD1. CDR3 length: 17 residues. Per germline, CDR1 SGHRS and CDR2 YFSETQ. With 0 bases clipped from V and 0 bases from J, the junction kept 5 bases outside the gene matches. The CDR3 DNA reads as TGCGCCAGCAGCTTGGGGGCGGGACAGGATAGCAATCAGCCCCAGCATTTT. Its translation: CASSLGAGQDSNQPQHF.

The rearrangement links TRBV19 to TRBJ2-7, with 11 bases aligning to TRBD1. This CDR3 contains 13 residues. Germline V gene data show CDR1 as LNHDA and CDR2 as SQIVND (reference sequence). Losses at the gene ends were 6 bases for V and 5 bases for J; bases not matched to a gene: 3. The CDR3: CASSLGQGDEQYF. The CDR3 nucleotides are TGTGCCAGTAGCCTGGGACAGGGGGACGAGCAGTACTTC.

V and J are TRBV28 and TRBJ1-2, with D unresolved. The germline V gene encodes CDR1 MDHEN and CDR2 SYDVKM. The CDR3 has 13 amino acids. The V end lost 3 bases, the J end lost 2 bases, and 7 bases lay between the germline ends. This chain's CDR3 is CASSFSGNYGYTF. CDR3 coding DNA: TGTGCCAGCAGTTTCTCGGGGAACTATGGCTACACCTTC.

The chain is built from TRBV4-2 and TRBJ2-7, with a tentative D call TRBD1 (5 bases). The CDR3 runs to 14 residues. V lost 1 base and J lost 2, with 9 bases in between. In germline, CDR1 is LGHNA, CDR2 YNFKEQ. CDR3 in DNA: TGTGCCAGCAGCCAAGGGACAAGAGCCTACGAGCAGTACTTC. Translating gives CASSQGTRAYEQYF.

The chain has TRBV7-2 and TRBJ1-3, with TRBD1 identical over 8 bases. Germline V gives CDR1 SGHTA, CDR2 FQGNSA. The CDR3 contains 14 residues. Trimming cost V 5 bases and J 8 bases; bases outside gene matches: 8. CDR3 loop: CASSPRTGPYTIYF. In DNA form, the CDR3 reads TGTGCCAGCAGCCCACGGACAGGGCCCTACACCATATATTTT.